These 22 T cell receptor beta chains came from one sample sequenced in a study of cytomegalovirus exposure and HLA in healthy donors. This PCR relied on a set of 60 Vbeta primers and 13 Jbeta primers. The assay was immunoSEQ multiplex PCR, and TCRdb's table has in-frame clones only and misses some. Of 150,000 to 200,000 clones listed, around 75% were seen once; the top ten hold 1.5% to 2%. The sample consisted of PBMCs. The origin of the receptors is a woman between 25 and 40 years old in good health and CMV-seronegative.

On this clone: The identical CDR3 is also encoded by other nucleotide sequences in the sample. The chain combines TRBV11-3 with TRBJ2-3; 8 nucleotides line up with TRBD1. Germline V gene lookup returns CDR1 SGHNT and CDR2 YENEEA. This CDR3 comprises 16 residues. Losses at the gene ends were 5 bases for V and 1 base for J; bases not matched to a gene: 8. The CDR3 nucleotides are TGTGCCAGCAGCCCAGGACAGGGCAAGGGCACAGATACGCAGTATTTT. Translating it yields CASSPGQGKGTDTQYF.

The rearrangement links TRBV7-9 to TRBJ1-2; 8 bases are shared with TRBD1. V lost 5 bases and J lost 8; bases outside the gene matches: 10. Germline V CDR1 and CDR2: SEHNR, FQNEAQ (reference sequence). The CDR3 contains 14 residues. CDR3 sequence reads: CASSAQGVLTGYTF. For the CDR3, the DNA is TGTGCCAGCAGCGCACAGGGGGTGTTAACGGGCTACACCTTC.

This rearrangement joins TRBV4-3 to TRBJ2-2, with 10 positions matching TRBD2. CDR1 and CDR2 from the germline V gene are LGHNA and YSLEER. CDR3 length equals 17 residues. Unmatched junction bases numbered 9, after V lost 0 bases and J lost 8 bases. CDR3 region: CASSQEALASGRGELFF. CDR3 sequence (DNA): TGCGCCAGCAGCCAAGAAGCCCTGGCTAGCGGGAGAGGGGAGCTGTTTTTT.

V and J are TRBV11-2 and TRBJ1-2; a weak D match, TRBD1 (5 bases). Trimming pared 5 bases from V and 2 bases from J, leaving 15 bases between. The CDR3 loop spans 15 amino acids. CDR1 SGHAT and CDR2 FQNNGV come from the germline V gene. CDR3 in amino acids: CASSPDSLLNYGYTF. The CDR3 coding sequence is TGTGCCAGCAGCCCTGACAGCCTATTAAACTATGGCTACACCTTC.

The sample holds a few counts of this clone. The chain is built from TRBV13 and TRBJ2-6; TRBD2 might be the D (5 bases). CDR3 length: 13 residues. V was cut by 7 bases and J by 4 bases, with 8 bases left in between. Germline loops: CDR1 PRHDT, CDR2 FYEKMQ (reference sequence). The CDR3 is CASTRAGANVLTF. CDR3 nucleotide sequence: TGTGCCAGCACGAGGGCGGGGGCCAACGTCCTGACTTTC.

The rearrangement uses TRBV10-2 and TRBJ2-3; 8 nucleotides line up with TRBD2. The CDR3 contains 18 residues. Trimming took 7 bases from V and 2 from J; bases not matched to a gene: 17. Germline assignment: CDR1 WSHSY and CDR2 SAAADI. CDR3 protein: CASTEQARGGGLTDTQYF. The CDR3 region has the DNA TGCGCCAGCACCGAGCAGGCACGGGGGGGAGGCCTCACAGATACGCAGTATTTT.

The rearrangement uses TRBV7-2 and TRBJ2-2; D gene ambiguous. The CDR3 runs to 14 residues. Germline V lookup: CDR1 SGHTA, CDR2 FQGNSA. V was trimmed by 3 bases and J by 2 bases, leaving 7 bases between them. CDR3 sequence (DNA): TGTGCCAGCAGCTTTGCGGTAAACACCGGGGAGCTGTTTTTT. Its protein is CASSFAVNTGELFF.

J is TRBJ1-1 and V is TRBV7-9, with TRBD1 matching 9 bases. This CDR3 is 14 amino acids long. Germline V gene lookup returns CDR1 SEHNR and CDR2 FQNEAQ (reference sequence). V shed 4 bases and J 10 bases; nucleotides not matched to a gene: 10. CDR3 region: CASSSFSTGGGAFF. Written as DNA, the CDR3 is TGTGCCAGCAGCTCCTTCTCGACAGGGGGGGGAGCTTTCTTT.

The V gene is TRBV7-9, the J gene TRBJ1-1; no clear D. The V gene lost 5 bases and the J gene lost 1 base, with 11 bases spanning the gap. Germline-derived CDR1 and CDR2 are SEHNR and FQNEAQ (reference sequence). This CDR3 spans 14 amino acids. In DNA form, the CDR3 reads TGTGCCAGCAGCACCCCGAAGAGGAACACTGAAGCTTTCTTT. Translating gives CASSTPKRNTEAFF.

The chain links TRBV19 to TRBJ2-3, with 7 bases that match TRBD1. The junction had 8 bases not matched to a gene; V was cut back by 2 bases and J by 6 bases. The CDR3 sequence is 15 residues long. Germline V gene lookup returns CDR1 LNHDA and CDR2 SQIVND (reference sequence). The CDR3 sequence: CASSITGDPGDTQYF. DNA of the CDR3: TGTGCCAGTAGTATAACAGGGGATCCCGGGGATACGCAGTATTTT.

V gene TRBV5-1 combines with J gene TRBJ1-1, with unresolved D. Trimming shortened V by 0 bases and J by 0 bases, and 12 bases separated the two germline ends. Germline CDR1 SGHRS, CDR2 YFSETQ. The CDR3 is 16 amino acids. The CDR3: CASSLDVGSLNTEAFF. As DNA, the CDR3 is TGCGCCAGCAGCTTGGACGTGGGGAGCTTGAACACTGAAGCTTTCTTT.

J is TRBJ2-5 and V is TRBV7-6, with D possibly matching TRBD2 (5 bases). Germline V CDR1 and CDR2: SGHVS, FNYEAQ. The V gene lost 5 bases and the J gene lost 4 bases, with 17 bases spanning the gap. The CDR3 is made up of 15 amino acids. As DNA, the CDR3 is TGTGCCAGCAGCCCTGCGGAGGTGGTAGTAGAGACCCAGTACTTC. This encodes CASSPAEVVVETQYF.

The chain combines TRBV2 with TRBJ1-1, with unresolved D. The germline V gene has CDR1 SNHLY and CDR2 FYNNEI. V was shortened by 2 bases and J by 1 base, with 5 bases between the two germline ends. This CDR3 has 13 residues. Here the CDR3 reads CASSELPNTEAFF. In nucleotides, the CDR3 is TGTGCCAGCAGTGAACTCCCGAACACTGAAGCTTTCTTT.

The table lists this clone with a few counts. This rearrangement joins TRBV25-1 to TRBJ2-7, with 7 bases matching TRBD1. The CDR3 contains 15 residues. Germline V gene lookup returns CDR1 MGHDK and CDR2 SYGVNS. V lost 4 bases, J lost 0 bases, and 6 bases stayed unmatched. DNA of the CDR3: TGTGCCAGCAGTGTACCGGGACAGAGCTCCTACGAGCAGTACTTC. Residues: CASSVPGQSSYEQYF.

The chain recombines TRBV20-1 with TRBJ1-2; no definite D call. The germline V gene has CDR1 DFQATT and CDR2 SNEGSKA (reference sequence). The CDR3 extends over 9 amino acids. Trimming removed 3 bases from V and 8 bases from J, with 4 bases in between. In nucleotides, the CDR3 is TGCAGTGCTAGCCTCGGCTACACCTTC. Translating it yields CSASLGYTF.

This clone was seen only a few times. The rearrangement uses TRBV6-4 and TRBJ2-3; 10 nucleotides align to TRBD2. V lost 3 bases, J lost 1 base, and 4 bases stayed unmatched. This CDR3 is built from 16 residues. The V gene's germline CDR1 is MRHNA and CDR2 SNTAGT. The CDR3 region is CASSESLAGGTDTQYF. In DNA form, the CDR3 reads TGTGCCAGCAGTGAAAGTCTAGCGGGGGGCACAGATACGCAGTATTTT.

The V and J genes are TRBV5-1 and TRBJ1-5; D is possibly TRBD1 (5 bases). The V end was cut by 0 bases, the J end by 7 bases, with 14 bases between. Germline V gene sequence: CDR1 SGHRS, CDR2 YFSETQ. The CDR3 is 15 residues long. The CDR3 is CASSLEDSTRQPQHF. The DNA for the CDR3 is TGCGCCAGCAGCTTGGAAGACAGTACGAGGCAGCCCCAGCATTTT.

The chain uses TRBV30 and TRBJ2-3, with 10 bases fitting TRBD2. The ends lost 0 bases at V and 6 bases at J; junction bases unmatched: 18. CDR1 and CDR2 from the germline V gene are GTSNPN and SVGIG (reference sequence). The CDR3 is made up of 19 amino acids. CDR3 in amino acids: CAWSVGLRGLAGVIDTQYF. CDR3 in DNA: TGTGCCTGGAGTGTAGGTTTACGAGGGCTAGCGGGAGTGATCGATACGCAGTATTTT.

The chain combines TRBV29-1 with TRBJ2-1, with TRBD2 matching over 9 bases. The CDR3 extends over 16 amino acids. The V and J ends lost 4 bases and 4 bases, in that order; junction bases with no gene match: 11. Germline CDR1 reads SQVTM; CDR2 reads ANQGSEA. CDR3 region: CSVGGGLAPSYNEQFF. DNA for the CDR3: TGCAGCGTTGGGGGGGGACTAGCCCCTTCTTACAATGAGCAGTTCTTC.

The rearrangement joins TRBV6-1 to TRBJ2-5, with 7 positions matching TRBD2. This CDR3 has 16 residues. The V gene's germline CDR1 is MNHNS and CDR2 SASEGT. Germline trimming cut 1 base from V and 0 bases from J; bases unmatched to any gene: 5. CDR3 bases: TGTGCCAGCAGTGAAGTTCCAGCGGGGTACCAAGAGACCCAGTACTTC. This sequence encodes CASSEVPAGYQETQYF.

The chain is built from TRBV9 and TRBJ1-3; D is possibly TRBD1 (6 bases). Trimming stripped 4 bases from V and 0 bases from J, with 20 bases between. The V gene's germline CDR1 is SGDLS and CDR2 YYNGEE. The CDR3 totals 18 residues. This CDR3 reads CASSQNPDSFFSGNTIYF. The CDR3 coding sequence is TGTGCCAGCAGCCAGAACCCGGACAGCTTTTTCTCTGGAAACACCATATATTTT.

This clone occurred a few times. V gene TRBV5-4 combines with J gene TRBJ1-1, with TRBD1 matching over 7 bases. The CDR3 runs 17 residues. Germline loops: CDR1 SGHNT, CDR2 YYREEE (reference sequence). The trim removed 1 base at V and 0 bases at J, leaving 9 bases unmatched. The CDR3 sequence: CASSLRRGSLVNTEAFF. In DNA, the CDR3 is TGTGCCAGCAGCTTGCGCAGGGGGTCGCTGGTGAACACTGAAGCTTTCTTT.